This T cell receptor (beta chain) was identified in a study of OX40 agonist ivuxolimab in advanced cancers. Overall study: Enrollees could have had prior anti-PD-1, anti-PD-L1 or anti-CTLA-4 therapy, which approximately 40% had received.

Generated by immunoSEQ multiplex PCR, the TCRdb table keeps only in-frame clones and is missing some. The sample carries tens of thousands of clones, 80% to 90% recorded once. This TCR came from an adult with an advanced solid tumor such as melanoma, head and neck, liver or kidney cancer. Material: CD4+ or CD8+ T cells sorted from blood, obtained in a trial of the OX40 agonist ivuxolimab.

The DNA of the CDR3 is TGTGCCAGCAGCTTGGCGGCGGGTAAACACACCGGGGAGCTGTTTTTT. It translates to CASSLAAGKHTGELFF. The chain carries TRBV5-7 and TRBJ2-2; the D gene is possibly TRBD2 (5 bases). TRBV5-7 carries the ORF label, with uncertain function. Trimming cost V 0 bases and J 3 bases, with 12 bases left between them. The CDR3 loop spans 16 amino acids.